This T cell receptor (beta chain) derives from a study of cytomegalovirus exposure and HLA in healthy donors. Findings and caveats of the study: Data from an earlier analysis indicated that most TCR beta V segments were productive either about 90% or about 30% of the time. Cytomegalovirus-associated status was assigned to about 150 TCR beta chains. A later analysis, which compared TCR beta chains of equal frequency, found the HLA-associated ones more clonally expanded. Prediction of most subjects' HLA-A and HLA-B alleles by TCR beta sequences was reportedly accurate.

As to this clone: What it binds is unknown.

Primers: 60 Vbeta forward and 13 Jbeta reverse. Only in-frame clones appear in the TCRdb table, and some are missing; sequencing was by immunoSEQ multiplex PCR. The specimen's table records fewer than 40,000 clones. V gave up 3 bases and J gave up 4 bases, with 13 bases separating them. Germline V gene sequence: CDR1 SGHDT, CDR2 YYEEEE. This CDR3 region has 15 residues. The V and J genes are TRBV5-6 and TRBJ2-2, with D possibly being TRBD2 (5 bases). Sample: PBMCs. This TCR was sampled from a woman aged 40 to 50 in good health and CMV-seropositive. CDR3: CASSSLDGVTGELFF. In nucleotides, the CDR3 is TGTGCCAGCAGCTCGCTCGACGGGGTCACCGGGGAGCTGTTTTTT.